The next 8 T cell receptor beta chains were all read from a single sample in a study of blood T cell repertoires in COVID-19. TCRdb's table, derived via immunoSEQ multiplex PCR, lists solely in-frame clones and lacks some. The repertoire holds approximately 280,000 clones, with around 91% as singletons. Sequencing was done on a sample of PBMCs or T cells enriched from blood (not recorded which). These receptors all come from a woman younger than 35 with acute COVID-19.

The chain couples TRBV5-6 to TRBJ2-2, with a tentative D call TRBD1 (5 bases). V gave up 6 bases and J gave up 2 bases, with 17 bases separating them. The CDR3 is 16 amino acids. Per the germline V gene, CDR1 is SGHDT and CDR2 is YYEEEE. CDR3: CASNIQGRVNTGELFF. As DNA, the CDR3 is TGTGCCAGCAACATTCAGGGTCGGGTAAACACCGGGGAGCTGTTTTTT.

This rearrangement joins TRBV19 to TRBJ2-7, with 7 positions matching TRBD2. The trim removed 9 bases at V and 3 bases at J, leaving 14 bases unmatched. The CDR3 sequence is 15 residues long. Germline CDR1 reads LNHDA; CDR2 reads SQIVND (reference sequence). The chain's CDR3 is CASRISAGAIYEQYF. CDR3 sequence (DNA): TGTGCCAGCAGAATTAGTGCGGGAGCGATCTACGAGCAGTACTTC. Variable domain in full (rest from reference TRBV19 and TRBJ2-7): DGGITQSPKYLFRKEGQNVTLSCEQNLNHDAMYWYRQDPGQGLRLIYYSQIVNDFQKGDIAEGYSVSREKKESFPLTVTSAQKNPTAFYLCASRISAGAIYEQYFGPGTRLTVT.

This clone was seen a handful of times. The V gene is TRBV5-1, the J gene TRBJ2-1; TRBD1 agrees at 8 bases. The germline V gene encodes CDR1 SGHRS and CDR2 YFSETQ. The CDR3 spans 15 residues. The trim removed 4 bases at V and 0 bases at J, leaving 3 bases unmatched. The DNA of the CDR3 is TGCGCCAGCAGCCCGACAGGGGCCTCCTACAATGAGCAGTTCTTC. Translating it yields CASSPTGASYNEQFF.

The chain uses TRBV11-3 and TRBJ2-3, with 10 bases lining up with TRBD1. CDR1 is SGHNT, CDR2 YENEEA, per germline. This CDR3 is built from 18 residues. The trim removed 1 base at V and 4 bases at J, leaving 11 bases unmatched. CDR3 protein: CASSLGGDRGLGADTQYF. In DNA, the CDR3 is TGTGCCAGCAGCTTAGGAGGCGACAGGGGGCTTGGGGCAGATACGCAGTATTTT.

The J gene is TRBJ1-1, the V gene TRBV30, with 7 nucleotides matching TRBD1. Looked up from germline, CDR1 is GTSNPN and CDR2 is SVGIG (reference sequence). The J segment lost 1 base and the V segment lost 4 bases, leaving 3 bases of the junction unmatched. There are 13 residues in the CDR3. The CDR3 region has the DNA TGTGCCTGGAAAAAGGGGGCGAACACTGAAGCTTTCTTT. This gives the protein CAWKKGANTEAFF.

CDR3 protein: CASSPPSSPRGGEQFF. The CDR3 DNA follows: TGTGCCAGCTCACCACCTTCTAGCCCACGAGGAGGCGAGCAGTTCTTC. The chain joins TRBV18 to TRBJ2-1, with a weak D call TRBD2 (5 bases). CDR1 and CDR2 (germline): KGHSH, LQKENI. Trimming shortened V by 0 bases and J by 10 bases, and 19 bases separated the two germline ends. The CDR3 extends over 16 amino acids.

The CDR3 coding sequence is TGTGCCAGCAGTATGACTAGCGGGAGCGTAGATACGCAGTATTTT. Its translation is CASSMTSGSVDTQYF. The chain joins TRBV6-5 to TRBJ2-3, with 12 bases fitting TRBD2. Germline trimming cut 5 bases from V and 5 bases from J; bases unmatched to any gene: 5. The CDR3 covers 15 residues. The germline V gene has CDR1 MNHEY and CDR2 SVGAGI.

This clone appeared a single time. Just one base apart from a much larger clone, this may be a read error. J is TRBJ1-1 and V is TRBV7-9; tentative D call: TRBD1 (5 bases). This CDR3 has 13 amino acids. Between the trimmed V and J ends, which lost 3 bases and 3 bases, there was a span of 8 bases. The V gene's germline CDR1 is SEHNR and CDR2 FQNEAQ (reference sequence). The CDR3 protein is CASSFGRDTEAFF. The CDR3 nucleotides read TGTGCCAGCAGCTTCGGCAGGGACACTGAAGCTTTCTTT.